This T cell receptor (beta chain) was recorded in a study of cytomegalovirus exposure and HLA in healthy donors. Turning to this clone: What it recognizes is unknown.

The method was immunoSEQ multiplex PCR; TCRdb's version includes in-frame clones alone and lacks a portion of them. The sample contains about 150,000 clones, 70% to 90% of which appear only once. Study conclusions and caveats: Both high specificity and high sensitivity reportedly marked the classifier's diagnosis of cytomegalovirus status. According to a later analysis, TCR clusters from the first cohort tended to co-occur in the roughly 110 validation repertoires.

Trimming took 6 bases from V and 4 from J, leaving 15 bases between them. CDR3 length: 14 amino acids. Germline lookup yields CDR1 MNHNY and CDR2 SVGAGI (reference sequence). The chain joins TRBV6-6 to TRBJ1-2; a possible D gene is TRBD1 (5 bases). This receptor was obtained from a woman between 18 and 29 years old in good health and CMV-seropositive. The sample comprised PBMCs. CDR3 sequence (DNA): TGTGCCAGCAGCCGTCAGGACACCCTCTATGGCTACACCTTC. Amino acids: CASSRQDTLYGYTF.